The clone carrying this T cell receptor beta chain was seen once. Its matching antigen is unknown. With 60 Vbeta and 13 Jbeta primers, the PCR was carried out. Method: immunoSEQ multiplex PCR; TCRdb's copy keeps in-frame clones and lacks some. Among around 80,000 clones listed, 62% were seen once. Trimming shortened V by 0 bases and J by 5 bases, and 13 bases separated the two germline ends. Germline V CDR1 and CDR2: GTSNPN, SVGIG (reference sequence). The CDR3 runs to 14 residues. This record belongs to a study of cytomegalovirus exposure and HLA in healthy donors. Study conclusions and caveats: Researchers catalogued some 160 TCR beta chains as cytomegalovirus-associated. It was reported that TCR beta sequences correctly inferred the HLA-A and HLA-B alleles for most subjects.

This chain connects TRBV30 to TRBJ1-1, with a weak D call TRBD1 (5 bases). Input material: PBMCs. This clonotype was sampled from a male donor in good health and CMV-seropositive. The CDR3 loop reads CAWSVGGVRTEAFF. In DNA, the CDR3 is TGTGCCTGGAGTGTAGGAGGGGTTAGGACTGAAGCTTTCTTT.